This T cell receptor beta chain was captured by sequencing in a study of response to subunit inactivated influenza vaccine. Study-wide points: Authors suggested each seasonal flu vaccination may recruit only limited numbers of new T cells.

This clonotype was detected only a few times. Its antigen is currently unknown. This CDR3 is built from 15 residues. V shed 0 bases and J 1 base; nucleotides not matched to a gene: 2. Germline V gene lookup returns CDR1 KGHSH and CDR2 LQKENI. TCRdb re-analysed the RT-PCR reads in MiXCR, keeping a single row per CDR3 protein. This sample has roughly 520,000 distinct CDR3 sequences, with 25% found just once. The source is a man aged 50 to 59 who received an inactivated influenza vaccine. This sample comprised CD4+ T cells sorted from PBMCs, obtained 5 days after vaccination. The chain is built from TRBV18 and TRBJ2-5, with 7 bases aligning to TRBD1. DNA of the CDR3: TGTGCCAGCTCACCACCGGGACAGACCCAAGAGACCCAGTACTTC. This gives the protein CASSPPGQTQETQYF.